These T cell receptor beta chains were read from a single sample in a study of blood T cell repertoires in COVID-19. Libraries were prepared by immunoSEQ multiplex PCR; TCRdb keeps only in-frame clonotypes and omits some of them. The repertoire consists of some 230,000 clones, with 75% to 85% occurring once and the leading ten covering 7.5% to 9.5%. Sequenced sample: peripheral blood. The source of these receptors is a woman of 80 years or more with COVID-19, enrolled during active disease. The CDR3 runs from the conserved cysteine through the conserved F or W. D genes are given only for firm matches. Size values are once, few and many counts, or a class for expanded clones, and some rows have none.

abundance: few; d_gene: .; v_gene: TRBV4-3; j_gene: TRBJ2-5; CDR3nt: TGCGCCAGCAGCCAAACGCAGTGGGAGACCCAGTACTTC; CDR3aa: CASSQTQWETQYF
abundance: once; d_gene: .; v_gene: TRBV3-1/TRBV3-2; j_gene: TRBJ1-6; CDR3nt: TGTGCCAGCAGCCAAACAGGCTATAATTCACCCCTCCACTTT; CDR3aa: CASSQTGYNSPLHF
abundance: .; d_gene: TRBD1; v_gene: TRBV5-1; j_gene: TRBJ1-1; CDR3nt: TGCGCCAGCAGCGCAGCCGACAGGGCGAACACTGAAGCTTTCTTT; CDR3aa: CASSAADRANTEAFF
abundance: .; d_gene: TRBD1; v_gene: TRBV5-8; j_gene: TRBJ1-5; CDR3nt: TGTGCCAGCATCTCGCTCTCGACAGGGGGCTTGCGGCCCCAGCATTTT; CDR3aa: CASISLSTGGLRPQHF
abundance: once; d_gene: TRBD1; v_gene: TRBV3-1/TRBV3-2; j_gene: TRBJ1-1; CDR3nt: TGTGCCAGCAGGGATGTAGGACAGGGAGGCACTGAAGCTTTCTTT; CDR3aa: CASRDVGQGGTEAFF
abundance: once; d_gene: .; v_gene: TRBV30; j_gene: TRBJ1-6; CDR3nt: TGTGCCTGGAGTGTAGGTCCAGGATCCTATTCACCCCTCCACTTT; CDR3aa: CAWSVGPGSYSPLHF
abundance: few; d_gene: TRBD1; v_gene: TRBV7-6; j_gene: TRBJ1-3; CDR3nt: TGTGCCAGCAGCCAGACCGGGACAGGAATCGGAAACACCATATATTTT; CDR3aa: CASSQTGTGIGNTIYF
abundance: .; d_gene: .; v_gene: TRBV21-1; j_gene: TRBJ1-4; CDR3nt: TGTGCCAGTCCAGGGGCCCCCAATGAAAAACTGTTTTTT; CDR3aa: CASPGAPNEKLFF
abundance: .; d_gene: .; v_gene: TRBV20-1; j_gene: TRBJ1-1; CDR3nt: TGCAGCCGCCGTAGCACTGAAGCTTTCTTT; CDR3aa: CSRRSTEAFF
abundance: .; d_gene: .; v_gene: TRBV5-1; j_gene: TRBJ1-1; CDR3nt: TGCGCCGGCCGGAGGACGGGAGACGGTACTGAAGCTTTCTTT; CDR3aa: CAGRRTGDGTEAFF
abundance: .; d_gene: .; v_gene: TRBV12-3/TRBV12-4; j_gene: TRBJ1-2; CDR3nt: TGTGCCAGCAGTACCGGGACTGCCTATGGCTACACCTTC; CDR3aa: CASSTGTAYGYTF
abundance: .; d_gene: .; v_gene: TRBV27; j_gene: TRBJ1-2; CDR3nt: TGTGCCAGCAGTTTAGGGGCAAGACAGGTGGGTGATGGCTACACCTTC; CDR3aa: CASSLGARQVGDGYTF
abundance: .; d_gene: .; v_gene: TRBV6-4; j_gene: TRBJ2-7; CDR3nt: TGTGCCAGCCGGAGGCAGGCCGGAGCCTACGAGCAGTACTTC; CDR3aa: CASRRQAGAYEQYF
abundance: .; d_gene: TRBD2; v_gene: TRBV18; j_gene: TRBJ2-2; CDR3nt: TGTGCCAGCTCGGTGGGACTAGCGGAATTAACCACGAACACCGGGGAGCTGTTTTTT; CDR3aa: CASSVGLAELTTNTGELFF
abundance: few; d_gene: .; v_gene: TRBV4-1; j_gene: TRBJ2-4; CDR3nt: TGCGCCAGCAGCCAAGAGCGGCGGACAATAAAAAACATTCAGTACTTC; CDR3aa: CASSQERRTIKNIQYF
abundance: .; d_gene: TRBD1; v_gene: TRBV18; j_gene: TRBJ2-7; CDR3nt: TGTGCCAGCTCACCCGGGACAGGGGGCCTCTACGAGCAGTACTTC; CDR3aa: CASSPGTGGLYEQYF
abundance: .; d_gene: .; v_gene: TRBV7-2; j_gene: TRBJ2-5; CDR3nt: TGTGCCAGCAGCTTGAACACAGGGCGGGAGACCCAGTACTTC; CDR3aa: CASSLNTGRETQYF
abundance: .; d_gene: TRBD1; v_gene: TRBV19; j_gene: TRBJ1-1; CDR3nt: TGTGCCAGTAGTATACTAGAGGGGGCGAACACTGAAGCTTTCTTT; CDR3aa: CASSILEGANTEAFF
abundance: .; d_gene: .; v_gene: TRBV5-4; j_gene: TRBJ2-3; CDR3nt: TGTGCCAGCAGCTTGGCGAGGCGCACAGATACGCAGTATTTT; CDR3aa: CASSLARRTDTQYF
abundance: .; d_gene: .; v_gene: TRBV28; j_gene: TRBJ1-5; CDR3nt: TGTGCCAGCAGTCTAGTATCCAACAATCAGCCCCAGCATTTT; CDR3aa: CASSLVSNNQPQHF
abundance: .; d_gene: .; v_gene: TRBV5-5; j_gene: TRBJ1-2; CDR3nt: TGTGCCAGCAGCTTGTTTCAGCAGGGGACCTATGGCTACACCTTC; CDR3aa: CASSLFQQGTYGYTF
abundance: .; d_gene: .; v_gene: TRBV6-5; j_gene: TRBJ1-1; CDR3nt: TGTGCCAGCAGTTACACAGGACGGTTGAACACTGAAGCTTTCTTT; CDR3aa: CASSYTGRLNTEAFF